This T cell receptor beta chain was recovered during a study of blood T cell repertoires in COVID-19. Sequencing used immunoSEQ multiplex PCR; TCRdb keeps in-frame clones, though not all of them. The table records approximately 390,000 clones, more than 70% of them present only once. Per the germline V gene, CDR1 is MRHNA and CDR2 is SNTAGT. This CDR3 spans 13 amino acids. Trimming took 0 bases from V and 4 from J, leaving 5 bases between them. The source of this sequence is a woman aged 55-69 years with COVID-19, enrolled during active disease. The sample consisted of peripheral blood. The rearrangement joins TRBV6-4 to TRBJ2-3; D gene unclear. The CDR3 DNA follows: TGTGCCAGCAGTGACTCCCTCGCAGATACGCAGTATTTT. Amino acid sequence: CASSDSLADTQYF.